One sample yielded the 32 T cell receptor beta chains listed below, sequenced in a study of T cells in Graves' hyperthyroidism and ophthalmopathy. It was RNA transcripts that yielded the amplified TCR beta CDR3 regions. During a first-round RT-PCR of the TCR CDR3, the HTBI primer set was used. In TCRdb, the multiplex PCR reads were re-called with MiXCR into one record per CDR3 protein. The table records fewer than 900,000 distinct CDR3 sequences, 18% of them present only once. The source material was blood. The receptor source for this set is a woman aged 50 to 65 with Graves' hyperthyroidism that later progressed to Graves' ophthalmopathy.

This clonotype came up many times. The chain combines TRBV18 with TRBJ2-4, with unresolved D. The CDR3 contains 15 residues. The V and J ends lost 1 base and 5 bases respectively, with 12 bases between them. Germline CDR1 and CDR2: KGHSH and LQKENI. CDR3 sequence (DNA): TGTGCCAGCTCACCACGGTCAGCCGCCCAAAACATTCAGTACTTC. Encoded protein: CASSPRSAAQNIQYF.

This clonotype was found a few times. The chain is built from TRBV29-1 and TRBJ2-7; D unclear. CDR1 and CDR2 (germline): SQVTM, ANQGSEA. The CDR3 has 13 amino acids. The ends were cut back, 7 bases at V and 5 bases at J, with 18 bases in the middle. CDR3 DNA: TGCAGCGCCAATAACACGCCCGGCGACGAGCAGTACTTC. Translated: CSANNTPGDEQYF.

Comment on this clonotype: This may come from a read error, since a much larger clone is one base off. CDR3 in amino acids: CSAREDRIMDTQYF. Written as DNA, the CDR3 is TGCAGTGCTAGAGAGGACAGAATTATGGATACGCAGTATTTT. The chain employs TRBV20-1 and TRBJ2-3, with D perhaps matching TRBD1 (6 bases). Trimming shortened V by 0 bases and J by 6 bases, and 13 bases separated the two germline ends. Germline loops: CDR1 DFQATT, CDR2 SNEGSKA (reference sequence). This CDR3 has 14 residues.

This chain joins TRBV20-1 and TRBJ1-6; D gene unclear. CDR3 size: 14 residues. Trimming left V 5 bases short and J 5 bases short, with 13 bases between. Per germline, CDR1 DFQATT and CDR2 SNEGSKA (reference sequence). The CDR3 DNA reads TGCAGTGCTGCCCGGCGAGGTGATAATTCACCCCTCCACTTT. Translation gives CSAARRGDNSPLHF.

This chain joins TRBV19 and TRBJ2-5, with D unclear. V was shortened by 4 bases and J by 5 bases, with 14 bases between the two germline ends. Germline CDR1 is LNHDA and CDR2 is SQIVND (reference sequence). The CDR3 loop spans 14 amino acids. For the CDR3, the DNA is TGTGCCAGTAGTAACCACTCCGGCCGGGAGACCCAGTACTTC. Its protein is CASSNHSGRETQYF.

V is TRBV29-1 and J is TRBJ1-1; 9 bases agree with TRBD1. Germline values: CDR1 SQVTM, CDR2 ANQGSEA. This CDR3 is built from 13 residues. V dropped 6 bases and J dropped 4; count of bases not matched to a gene: 6. The DNA of the CDR3 is TGCAGCGTGGAGACAGGGGGTGTCACTGAAGCTTTCTTT. Amino acids: CSVETGGVTEAFF. The whole variable domain, filled in from reference TRBV29-1 and TRBJ1-1, reads SAVISQKPSRDICQRGTSLTIQCQVDSQVTMMFWYRQQPGQSLTLIATANQGSEATYESGFVIDKFPISRPNLTFSTLTVSNMSPEDSSIYLCSVETGGVTEAFFGQGTRLTVV.

The table lists this clonotype with many counts. The chain carries TRBV11-2 and TRBJ1-4; 9 nucleotides align to TRBD1. Germline CDR1 and CDR2: SGHAT and FQNNGV. CDR3 length equals 17 residues. The V and J ends lost 4 bases and 3 bases, in that order; junction bases with no gene match: 9. Here the CDR3 DNA reads TGTGCCAGCAGCTCCCACAGGGGGCTTGGGGCTAATGAAAAACTGTTTTTT. Encoded protein: CASSSHRGLGANEKLFF.

This clonotype was seen a handful of times. J is TRBJ1-1 and V is TRBV2; D gene ambiguous. Germline V gives CDR1 SNHLY, CDR2 FYNNEI. V was clipped by 3 bases and J by 6 bases, with 11 bases between them. The CDR3 runs to 13 residues. The CDR3 sequence: CASSDIWASEAFF. CDR3 nucleotides: TGTGCCAGCAGTGATATCTGGGCTTCTGAAGCTTTCTTT.

The chain recombines TRBV6-1 with TRBJ1-1; D might be TRBD1 (6 bases). Germline CDR1 reads MNHNS; CDR2 reads SASEGT. V lost 2 bases, J lost 7 bases, and 14 bases lay in between. The CDR3 covers 14 residues. The CDR3: CASSEFGEGVEAFF. CDR3 nucleotide sequence: TGTGCCAGCAGTGAATTTGGGGAGGGGGTTGAAGCTTTCTTT.

In its sample, this clonotype was seen many times. The chain recombines TRBV2 with TRBJ2-3; TRBD1 might be the D (7 bases). V lost 7 bases, J lost 4 bases, and 18 bases lay in between. CDR1 and CDR2 (germline): SNHLY, FYNNEI. CDR3 size: 15 residues. CDR3 region: CASTMEGARADTQYF. CDR3 nucleotide sequence: TGTGCCAGCACAATGGAGGGGGCTAGAGCAGATACGCAGTATTTT.

This clonotype was seen at least ten times. The J gene is TRBJ1-5, the V gene TRBV18; no clear D. This CDR3 contains 15 residues. CDR1 KGHSH and CDR2 LQKENI come from the germline V gene. Trimming shortened V by 6 bases and J by 4 bases, and 16 bases separated the two germline ends. CDR3 nucleotide sequence: TGTGCCAGCTCCGCACAGTCCTTGGGGAATCAGCCCCAGCATTTT. This encodes CASSAQSLGNQPQHF.

This clonotype has a handful of counts. The rearrangement joins TRBV12-3 or TRBV12-4 to TRBJ1-1; TRBD1 matches 7 bases. Trimming at V came to 7 bases and at J to 3 bases, leaving 5 bases not matched to a gene. The CDR3 totals 13 residues. In nucleotides, the CDR3 is TGTGCCAGCATCTATAGGGGGCACACTGAAGCTTTCTTT. This encodes CASIYRGHTEAFF.

Comments on this clonotype: A read error may explain this, as a much larger clone is one base away. The chain carries TRBV6-2 or TRBV6-3 and TRBJ1-2; no definite D call. Trimming left V 2 bases short and J 1 base short, with 11 bases between. CDR1 and CDR2 (germline): MNHEY, SVGEGT. The CDR3 is 15 residues long. In DNA form, the CDR3 reads TGTGCCAGCAGTTACGTCGGGAGGGATAACTATGGCTACACCTTC. Its translation: CASSYVGRDNYGYTF.

In its sample, this clonotype was seen many times. The rearrangement links TRBV7-2 to TRBJ2-3, with TRBD1 identical over 7 bases. Germline lookup yields CDR1 SGHTA and CDR2 FQGNSA. CDR3 length: 14 residues. The trim removed 5 bases at V and 2 bases at J, leaving 4 bases unmatched. The CDR3 region has the DNA TGTGCCAGCAGCCCGGGACAGTTCACAGATACGCAGTATTTT. Its protein product is CASSPGQFTDTQYF.

This clonotype was picked up many times. The chain is built from TRBV6-2 or TRBV6-3 and TRBJ2-7; 7 bases match TRBD2. Germline V lookup: CDR1 MNHEY, CDR2 SVGEGT. V lost 0 bases, J lost 2 bases, and 7 bases stayed unmatched. This CDR3 has 16 residues. CDR3 residues: CASSYSWSSGTYEQYF. As DNA, the CDR3 is TGTGCCAGCAGTTACTCGTGGTCTAGCGGAACCTACGAGCAGTACTTC.

There are a few counts of this clonotype. The chain's CDR3 is CASSIDGGGANNEQFF. The CDR3 DNA is TGTGCCAGTAGTATAGACGGGGGGGGCGCGAACAATGAGCAGTTCTTC. The chain joins TRBV19 to TRBJ2-1; TRBD2 aligns across 8 bases. V dropped 0 bases and J dropped 5; count of bases not matched to a gene: 6. Germline V gives CDR1 LNHDA, CDR2 SQIVND (reference sequence). This CDR3 region has 16 residues.

There are many counts of this clonotype. The chain employs TRBV30 and TRBJ1-1; D possibly corresponds to TRBD1 (5 bases). CDR1 is GTSNPN and CDR2 is SVGIG in the germline V gene (reference sequence). The CDR3 consists of 12 residues. The V end was cut by 1 base, the J end by 7 bases, with 10 bases between. The CDR3, as DNA: TGTGCCTGGAGTGGGGGACTTCTTGAAGCTTTCTTT. Translated: CAWSGGLLEAFF.

This clonotype was recorded at least ten times. V usage is TRBV19 and J usage is TRBJ1-1; D remains ambiguous. Germline CDR1 LNHDA, CDR2 SQIVND (reference sequence). The V gene lost 9 bases and the J gene lost 1 base, with 24 bases spanning the gap. The CDR3 consists of 17 residues. CDR3 residues: CASRRTSKKITNTEAFF. The CDR3 bases are TGTGCCAGCAGAAGAACCTCGAAAAAGATAACGAACACTGAAGCTTTCTTT.

This clonotype was recorded at least ten times. The chain has TRBV5-1 and TRBJ1-4; D is uncertain. CDR3 length equals 13 residues. The germline gives CDR1 SGHRS, CDR2 YFSETQ. The ends were cut back, 5 bases at V and 5 bases at J, with 10 bases in the middle. CDR3 nucleotide sequence: TGCGCCAGCAGTTCGGACCTCAATGAAAAACTGTTTTTT. Amino acid sequence: CASSSDLNEKLFF.

The chain combines TRBV4-2 with TRBJ2-1, with TRBD2 matching over 9 bases. This CDR3 has 14 residues. The ends lost 0 bases at V and 9 bases at J; junction bases unmatched: 3. Germline CDR1 is LGHNA and CDR2 is YNFKEQ. As DNA, the CDR3 is TGTGCCAGCAGCCAAGAAGCGGGGGGTGGTGAGCAGTTCTTC. It specifies CASSQEAGGGEQFF.

V gene TRBV20-1 combines with J gene TRBJ2-3, with a weak D call TRBD2 (5 bases). This CDR3 has 16 amino acids. Per the germline V gene, CDR1 is DFQATT and CDR2 is SNEGSKA (reference sequence). The ends were cut back, 0 bases at V and 8 bases at J, with 21 bases in the middle. The CDR3 DNA reads as TGCAGTGCTAGAGATCGTCCCCGGGGAAGTGGATTTACGCAGTATTTT. Its translation: CSARDRPRGSGFTQYF.

This clonotype occurred many times. CDR3 loop: CASSLTGDMNTEAFF. The CDR3 DNA reads TGTGCCAGCTCACTTACAGGGGACATGAACACTGAAGCTTTCTTT. V and J are TRBV18 and TRBJ1-1; 7 nucleotides agree with TRBD1. Trimming at V came to 4 bases and at J to 0 bases, leaving 5 bases not matched to a gene. CDR3 length: 15 residues. Per the germline V gene, CDR1 is KGHSH and CDR2 is LQKENI.

The gene calls are TRBV10-3 and TRBJ1-5, with D unclear. Germline V gene data show CDR1 as ENHRY and CDR2 as SYGVKD. The germline V and J ends were trimmed by 0 bases and 0 bases, with 21 bases remaining between them. This CDR3 has 20 amino acids. The CDR3 reads CAISESIWLAADGSNQPQHF. DNA of the CDR3: TGTGCCATCAGTGAGTCGATCTGGCTCGCGGCGGACGGTAGCAATCAGCCCCAGCATTTT.

This clonotype was seen ten or more times. The chain has TRBV12-3 or TRBV12-4 and TRBJ2-5; 9 bases fit TRBD2. CDR3 length: 14 amino acids. The J segment lost 3 bases and the V segment lost 6 bases, leaving 5 bases of the junction unmatched. DNA for the CDR3: TGTGCCAGCAGATCAGCGGGGGGCGAAGAGACCCAGTACTTC. As protein: CASRSAGGEETQYF.

The rearrangement joins TRBV6-1 to TRBJ2-5; TRBD1 matches 8 bases. CDR3 length equals 13 residues. J gave up 4 bases and V 10 bases, and 8 bases lay outside the gene matches. Germline lookup yields CDR1 MNHNS and CDR2 SASEGT. CDR3 bases: TGTGCCACCCGGACAGGGCTCCCAGAGACCCAGTACTTC. Its protein product is CATRTGLPETQYF.

This rearrangement joins TRBV11-3 to TRBJ2-1; 11 positions match TRBD2. V shed 4 bases, J shed 12 bases, and the junction held 17 bases outside the gene matches. Germline V gives CDR1 SGHNT, CDR2 YENEEA. The CDR3 totals 17 residues. The CDR3 coding sequence is TGTGCCAGCAGCTCGGGTCCCGTAGCGGGGGGGCCTCAGGGGCAGTTCTTC. This sequence encodes CASSSGPVAGGPQGQFF.

The V and J genes are TRBV20-1 and TRBJ1-6; no definite D call. There are 14 residues in the CDR3. Germline values: CDR1 DFQATT, CDR2 SNEGSKA (reference sequence). Trimming took off 1 base at V and 11 bases at J, with 15 bases between the two ends. The CDR3 DNA is TGCAGTGCTAGAGTAGACCATGGGTCGGCACCCCTCCACTTT. It translates to CSARVDHGSAPLHF.

The gene calls are TRBV27 and TRBJ1-6; tentatively, D is TRBD1 (5 bases). The V and J ends lost 2 bases and 14 bases respectively, with 22 bases between them. Germline V lookup: CDR1 MNHEY, CDR2 SMNVEV (reference sequence). This CDR3 spans 16 amino acids. CDR3 loop: CASSLGDSPAIDTLHF. The CDR3 region has the DNA TGTGCCAGCAGTTTAGGTGACAGCCCGGCGATAGATACCCTCCACTTT.

There are many counts of this clonotype. The rearrangement uses TRBV12-3 or TRBV12-4 and TRBJ1-1; a weak D match, TRBD1 (5 bases). V was trimmed by 6 bases and J by 5 bases, leaving 13 bases between them. This CDR3 has 13 amino acids. The CDR3 region is CASRGTRVTEAFF. CDR3 DNA: TGTGCCAGCAGGGGTACCAGGGTGACTGAAGCTTTCTTT.

The table lists this clonotype with many counts. The V gene is TRBV9, the J gene TRBJ1-2; D is unresolved. Per germline, CDR1 SGDLS and CDR2 YYNGEE. The V and J ends lost 0 bases and 0 bases respectively, with 18 bases between them. CDR3 length equals 18 residues. The chain's CDR3 is CASSVEEWKGPTNYGYTF. In DNA, the CDR3 is TGTGCCAGCAGCGTAGAGGAATGGAAGGGCCCAACTAACTATGGCTACACCTTC.

A few counts support this clonotype. The rearrangement uses TRBV6-6 and TRBJ1-5; 8 positions match TRBD1. Germline values: CDR1 MNHNY, CDR2 SVGAGI (reference sequence). Trimming took 0 bases from V and 6 from J; bases not matched to a gene: 7. This CDR3 contains 16 residues. CDR3 coding DNA: TGTGCCAGCAGTTACTCGATCCAGGGGGCGGGTCAGCCCCAGCATTTT. Translated: CASSYSIQGAGQPQHF.

V usage is TRBV11-2 and J usage is TRBJ1-6; perhaps TRBD1 as D (5 bases). This CDR3 comprises 16 residues. Trimming removed 1 base from V and 10 bases from J, with 17 bases in between. Germline CDR1 and CDR2: SGHAT and FQNNGV. Written as DNA, the CDR3 is TGTGCCAGCAGCTTAGCCCCTGGGGACTTGGGGTCACCCCTCCACTTT. Translating gives CASSLAPGDLGSPLHF. The whole variable domain, filled in from reference TRBV11-2 and TRBJ1-6, reads EAGVAQSPRYKIIEKRQSVAFWCNPISGHATLYWYQQILGQGPKLLIQFQNNGVVDDSQLPKDRFSAERLKGVDSTLKIQPAKLEDSAVYLCASSLAPGDLGSPLHFGNGTRLTVT.